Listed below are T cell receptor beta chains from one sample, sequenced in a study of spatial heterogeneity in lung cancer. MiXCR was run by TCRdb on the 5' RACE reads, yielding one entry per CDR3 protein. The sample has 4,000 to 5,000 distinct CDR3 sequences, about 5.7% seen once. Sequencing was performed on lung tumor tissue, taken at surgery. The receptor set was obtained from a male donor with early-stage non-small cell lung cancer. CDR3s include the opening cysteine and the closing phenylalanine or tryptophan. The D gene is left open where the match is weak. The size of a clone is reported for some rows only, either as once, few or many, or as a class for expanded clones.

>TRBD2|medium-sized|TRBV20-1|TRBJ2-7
TGCAGTGCTAAGGCGGGGGGACTACCAGACTACGAGCAGTACTTC
CSAKAGGLPDYEQYF
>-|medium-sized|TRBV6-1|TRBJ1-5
TGTGCCAGCAGTGATGAGTTGCATAGCAATCAGCCCCAGCATTTT
CASSDELHSNQPQHF
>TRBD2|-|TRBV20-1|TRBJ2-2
TGCAGTGCTCAATTAGCGGGAGGAACCGGGGAGCTGTTTTTT
CSAQLAGGTGELFF
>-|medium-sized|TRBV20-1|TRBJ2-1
TGCAGTGCCGAGAGCCGCTCCTTATCCTACAATGAGCAGTTCTTC
CSAESRSLSYNEQFF